This TCR beta chain stems from a study of sequential checkpoint blockade in melanoma. Study-wide context: TCRβ was sequenced from DNA of approximately 91 pretreatment tumors.

CDR1 and CDR2 (germline): LNHDA, SQIVND (reference sequence). The CDR3 has 15 amino acids. V was shortened by 6 bases and J by 4 bases, with 15 bases between the two germline ends. The treatment is: randomized to nivolumab then ipilimumab (arm A) or the reverse (arm B). Only in-frame clones appear in the TCRdb table, and some are missing; sequencing was by immunoSEQ multiplex PCR. This sample has fewer than 15,000 clones, with 20% to 25% found just once. The TCR sequence derives from a human donor with melanoma. The source was tumor tissue (inferred from file names), collected from a patient given nivolumab and ipilimumab in sequence. This chain joins TRBV19 and TRBJ1-4, with D perhaps TRBD1 (5 bases). The CDR3 bases are TGTGCCAGTAGCACGGACAAATGGTATAATGAAAAACTGTTTTTT. Translation: CASSTDKWYNEKLFF. Combining the CDR3 with reference TRBV19 and TRBJ1-4 gives the whole variable domain DGGITQSPKYLFRKEGQNVTLSCEQNLNHDAMYWYRQDPGQGLRLIYYSQIVNDFQKGDIAEGYSVSREKKESFPLTVTSAQKNPTAFYLCASSTDKWYNEKLFFGSGTQLSVL.